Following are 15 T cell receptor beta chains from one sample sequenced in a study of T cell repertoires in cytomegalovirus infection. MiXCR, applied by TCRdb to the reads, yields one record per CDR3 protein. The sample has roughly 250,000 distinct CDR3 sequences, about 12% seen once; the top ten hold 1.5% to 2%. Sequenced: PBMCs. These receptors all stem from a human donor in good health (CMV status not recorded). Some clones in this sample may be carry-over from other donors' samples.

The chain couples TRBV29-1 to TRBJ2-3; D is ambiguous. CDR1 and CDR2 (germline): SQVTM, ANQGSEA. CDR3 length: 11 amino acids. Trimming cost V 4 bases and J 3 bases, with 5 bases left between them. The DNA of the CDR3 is TGCAGCGTTGTCAGAACAGATACGCAGTATTTT. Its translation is CSVVRTDTQYF.

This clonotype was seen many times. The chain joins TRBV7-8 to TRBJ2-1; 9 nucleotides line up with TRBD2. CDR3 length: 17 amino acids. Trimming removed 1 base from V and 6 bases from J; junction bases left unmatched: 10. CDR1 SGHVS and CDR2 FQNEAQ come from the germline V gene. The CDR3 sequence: CASSLELLAGSGNEQFF. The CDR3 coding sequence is TGTGCCAGCAGCTTAGAGCTACTAGCGGGCAGTGGCAATGAGCAGTTCTTC. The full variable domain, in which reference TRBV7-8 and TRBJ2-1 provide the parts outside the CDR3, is GAGVSQSPRYKVAKRGQDVALRCDPISGHVSLFWYQQALGQGPEFLTYFQNEAQLDKSGLPSDRFFAERPEGSVSTLKIQRTQQEDSAVYLCASSLELLAGSGNEQFFGPGTRLTVL.

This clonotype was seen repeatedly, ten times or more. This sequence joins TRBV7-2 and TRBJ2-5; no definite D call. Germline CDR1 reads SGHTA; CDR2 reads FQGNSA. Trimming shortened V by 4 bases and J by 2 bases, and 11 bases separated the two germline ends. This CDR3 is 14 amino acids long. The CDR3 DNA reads TGTGCCAGCAGCTCGGTGCGCATACAAGAGACCCAGTACTTC. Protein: CASSSVRIQETQYF.

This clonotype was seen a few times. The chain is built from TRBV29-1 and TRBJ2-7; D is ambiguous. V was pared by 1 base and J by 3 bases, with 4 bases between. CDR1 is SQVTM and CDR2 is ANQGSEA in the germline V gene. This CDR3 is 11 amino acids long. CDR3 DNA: TGCAGCGTTGAAGGAAACTACGAGCAGTACTTC. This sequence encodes CSVEGNYEQYF.

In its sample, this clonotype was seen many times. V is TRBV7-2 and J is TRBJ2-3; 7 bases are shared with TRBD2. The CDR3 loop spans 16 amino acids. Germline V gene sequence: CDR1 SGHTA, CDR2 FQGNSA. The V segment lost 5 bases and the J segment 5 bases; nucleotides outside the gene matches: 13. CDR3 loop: CASSPALGGMRDTQYF. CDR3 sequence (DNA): TGTGCCAGCAGCCCCGCCCTCGGGGGGATGAGAGATACGCAGTATTTT.

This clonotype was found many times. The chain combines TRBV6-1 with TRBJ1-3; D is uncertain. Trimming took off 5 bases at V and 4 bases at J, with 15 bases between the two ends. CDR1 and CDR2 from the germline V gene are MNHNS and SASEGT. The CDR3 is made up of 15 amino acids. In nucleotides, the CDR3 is TGTGCCAGCAGTTCTAGGACTAGTTCGGGAAACACCATATATTTT. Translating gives CASSSRTSSGNTIYF.

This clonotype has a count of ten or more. This CDR3 reads CASSLTGRPSLTDTQYF. As DNA, the CDR3 is TGTGCCAGCAGTCTCACCGGGAGGCCCTCACTCACAGATACGCAGTATTTT. The genes are TRBV28 and TRBJ2-3; 7 nucleotides match TRBD2. This CDR3 is built from 17 residues. V lost 5 bases to trimming and J lost 2 bases; unmatched junction nucleotides: 13. Germline V lookup: CDR1 MDHEN, CDR2 SYDVKM.

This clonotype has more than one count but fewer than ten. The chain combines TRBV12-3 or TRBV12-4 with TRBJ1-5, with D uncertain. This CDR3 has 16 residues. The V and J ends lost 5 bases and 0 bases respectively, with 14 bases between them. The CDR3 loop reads CASSPSGVNSNQPQHF. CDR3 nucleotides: TGTGCCAGCAGTCCCAGCGGAGTAAATAGCAATCAGCCCCAGCATTTT.

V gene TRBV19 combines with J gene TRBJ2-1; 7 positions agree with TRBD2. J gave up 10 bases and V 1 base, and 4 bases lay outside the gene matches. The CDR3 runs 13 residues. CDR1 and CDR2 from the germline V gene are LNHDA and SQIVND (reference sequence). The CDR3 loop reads CASSIVREREQFF. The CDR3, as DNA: TGTGCCAGTAGTATAGTGCGGGAGAGAGAGCAGTTCTTC.

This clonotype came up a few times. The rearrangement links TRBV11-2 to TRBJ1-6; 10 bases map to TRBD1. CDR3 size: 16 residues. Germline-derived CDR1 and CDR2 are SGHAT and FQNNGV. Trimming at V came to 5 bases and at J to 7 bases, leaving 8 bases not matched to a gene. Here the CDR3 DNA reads TGTGCCAGCAGCCCCGTAGGGACAGGGGCCAATTCACCCCTCCACTTT. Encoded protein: CASSPVGTGANSPLHF.

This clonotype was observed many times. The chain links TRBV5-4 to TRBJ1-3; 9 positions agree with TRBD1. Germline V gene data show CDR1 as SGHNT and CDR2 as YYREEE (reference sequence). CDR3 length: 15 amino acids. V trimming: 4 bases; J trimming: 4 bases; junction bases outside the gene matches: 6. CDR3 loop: CASSTDRGRGNTIYF. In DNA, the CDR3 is TGTGCCAGCAGCACGGACAGGGGTCGGGGAAACACCATATATTTT.

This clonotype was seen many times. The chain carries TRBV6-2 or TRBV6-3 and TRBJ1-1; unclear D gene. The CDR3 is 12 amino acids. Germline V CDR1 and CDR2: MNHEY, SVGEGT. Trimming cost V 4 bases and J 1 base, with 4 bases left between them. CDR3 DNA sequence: TGTGCCAGCAGTTGGGGGAACACTGAAGCTTTCTTT. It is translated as CASSWGNTEAFF.

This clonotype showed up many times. The CDR3 DNA reads TGTGCCAGCAGCTCCCCGGACAGGGCTGGAAACACCATATATTTT. It specifies CASSSPDRAGNTIYF. V and J are TRBV7-2 and TRBJ1-3; 8 nucleotides line up with TRBD1. In germline, CDR1 is SGHTA, CDR2 FQGNSA. This CDR3 is built from 15 residues. The ends lost 4 bases at V and 2 bases at J; junction bases unmatched: 4.

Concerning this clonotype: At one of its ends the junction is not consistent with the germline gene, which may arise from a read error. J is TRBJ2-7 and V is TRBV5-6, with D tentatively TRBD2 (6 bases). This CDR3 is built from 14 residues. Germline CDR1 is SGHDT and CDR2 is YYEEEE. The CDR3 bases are TGTGCCAGCAACTTGGGGGGAGAAGTCTACGAGCAGTACTTC. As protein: CASNLGGEVYEQYF.

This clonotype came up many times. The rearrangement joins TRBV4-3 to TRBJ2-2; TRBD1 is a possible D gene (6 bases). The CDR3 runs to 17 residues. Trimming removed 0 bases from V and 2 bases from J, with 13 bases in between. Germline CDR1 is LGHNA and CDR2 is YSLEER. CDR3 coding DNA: TGCGCCAGCAGCCAAGATAATTGGGGGCTTAACACCGGGGAGCTGTTTTTT. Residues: CASSQDNWGLNTGELFF.